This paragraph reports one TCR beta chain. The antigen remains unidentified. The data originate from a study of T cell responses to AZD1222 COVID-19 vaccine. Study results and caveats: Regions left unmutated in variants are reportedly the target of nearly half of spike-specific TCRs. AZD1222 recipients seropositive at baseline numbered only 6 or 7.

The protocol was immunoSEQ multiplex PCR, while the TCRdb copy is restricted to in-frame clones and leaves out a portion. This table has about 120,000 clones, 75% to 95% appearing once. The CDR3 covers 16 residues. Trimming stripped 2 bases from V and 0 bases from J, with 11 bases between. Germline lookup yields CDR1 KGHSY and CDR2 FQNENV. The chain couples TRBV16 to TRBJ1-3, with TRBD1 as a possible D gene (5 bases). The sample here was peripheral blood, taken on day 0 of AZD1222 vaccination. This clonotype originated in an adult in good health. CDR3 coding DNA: TGTGCCAGCAGCCAAGCTCGGGGCCCCTCTGGAAACACCATATATTTT. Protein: CASSQARGPSGNTIYF.